The 4 T cell receptor beta chains below come from one sample, sequenced in a study of blood T cell repertoires in COVID-19. Some clones are missing from TCRdb's copy, which holds only in-frame ones; the method was immunoSEQ multiplex PCR. The table includes just over 150,000 clones, about 92% detected once. The sample was peripheral blood. These receptors all come from a man aged 25-45 years with COVID-19, enrolled during active disease.

The rearrangement uses TRBV19 and TRBJ1-6; D is undetermined. There are 14 residues in the CDR3. The V end lost 6 bases, the J end lost 9 bases, and 15 bases lay between the germline ends. Per germline, CDR1 LNHDA and CDR2 SQIVND (reference sequence). As DNA, the CDR3 is TGTGCCAGTAGGCGGGTGACGGGGAGTTCACCCCTCCACTTT. Protein product: CASRRVTGSSPLHF.

The chain carries TRBV12-2 and TRBJ2-7; TRBD1, the D gene given by the table, was not confirmed from the DNA. TRBV12-2 is a pseudogene segment. CDR3 size: 18 residues. CDR3 DNA sequence: TGTGCAAGTCGCTTAACGGACAGGGCCGCCTTCCACCCTCGCGAGCAGTACTTC. As protein: CASRLTDRAAFHPREQYF.

The rearrangement links TRBV5-4 to TRBJ2-7; tentative D call: TRBD1 (6 bases). Per the germline V gene, CDR1 is SGHNT and CDR2 is YYREEE (reference sequence). This CDR3 has 12 residues. Trimming shortened V by 0 bases and J by 7 bases, and 8 bases separated the two germline ends. The CDR3 reads CASSLEGQEQYF. The CDR3, as DNA: TGTGCCAGCAGCTTGGAGGGACAAGAGCAGTACTTC.

The chain recombines TRBV5-6 with TRBJ1-3; D gene unclear. Germline lookup yields CDR1 SGHDT and CDR2 YYEEEE. The ends were cut back, 1 base at V and 0 bases at J, with 8 bases in the middle. This CDR3 region has 15 residues. The CDR3 nucleotides are TGTGCCAGCAGCTTGTTGCAGGACTCTGGAAACACCATATATTTT. Translation gives CASSLLQDSGNTIYF.